The 12 T cell receptor beta chains below all came from one sample that was sequenced in a study of neurological immune-mediated disorders. A single record per CDR3 protein comes from TCRdb applying MiXCR to the 5' RACE reads. Of about 58,000 distinct CDR3 sequences in the sample, around 3.4% were seen once. Sequenced sample: PBMCs. The receptor source for this set is an older woman with multiple sclerosis.

This clonotype was detected ten times or more. The chain joins TRBV12-3 or TRBV12-4 to TRBJ2-6, with 7 bases aligning to TRBD1. The CDR3 is 16 amino acids. The V segment lost 5 bases and the J segment 2 bases; nucleotides outside the gene matches: 6. The CDR3 region has the DNA TGTGCCAGCAGTCGATCAACAGGGGCTGGGGCCAACGTCCTGACTTTC. Translation gives CASSRSTGAGANVLTF.

This clonotype was seen repeatedly, ten times or more. The V and J genes are TRBV5-6 and TRBJ2-7; D is uncertain. V was cut by 1 base and J by 5 bases, with 16 bases left in between. The CDR3 has 15 amino acids. Looked up from germline, CDR1 is SGHDT and CDR2 is YYEEEE. The CDR3 reads CASSLFPTPEHEQYF. The DNA of the CDR3 is TGTGCCAGCAGCTTGTTCCCGACACCTGAGCACGAGCAGTACTTC. Combining the CDR3 with reference TRBV5-6 and TRBJ2-7 gives the whole variable domain DAGVTQSPTHLIKTRGQQVTLRCSPKSGHDTVSWYQQALGQGPQFIFQYYEEEERQRGNFPDRFSGHQFPNYSSELNVNALLLGDSALYLCASSLFPTPEHEQYFGPGTRLTVT.

There are many counts of this clonotype. The V call is TRBV18, the J call TRBJ1-1; TRBD1 might be the D (5 bases). The CDR3 has 15 amino acids. The germline CDR1 and CDR2 sequences are KGHSH and LQKENI. Trimming shortened V by 3 bases and J by 5 bases, and 16 bases separated the two germline ends. CDR3 in DNA: TGTGCCAGCTCACCTCAAGGACGGGGCTTTACTGAAGCTTTCTTT. Protein sequence: CASSPQGRGFTEAFF.

This clonotype was seen at least ten times. The rearrangement links TRBV12-3 or TRBV12-4 to TRBJ2-3; 9 nucleotides agree with TRBD1. This CDR3 has 15 residues. Unmatched junction bases numbered 4, after V lost 3 bases and J lost 3 bases. The chain's CDR3 is CASSFRGTGTDTQYF. Written as DNA, the CDR3 is TGTGCCAGCAGTTTCAGGGGGACAGGGACAGATACGCAGTATTTT.

The chain combines TRBV20-1 with TRBJ2-3; 12 nucleotides align to TRBD2. The CDR3 sequence is 16 residues long. V lost 3 bases and J lost 0; bases outside the gene matches: 4. In germline, CDR1 is DFQATT, CDR2 SNEGSKA (reference sequence). The CDR3, as DNA: TGCAGTGCTAGTTCAGGACTAGCGGGGAGCACAGATACGCAGTATTTT. Protein sequence: CSASSGLAGSTDTQYF.

This clonotype showed up many times. The rearrangement uses TRBV19 and TRBJ1-5, with 7 bases aligning to TRBD1. The CDR3 loop spans 15 amino acids. Germline CDR1 is LNHDA and CDR2 is SQIVND (reference sequence). After removal of 4 bases from V and 7 bases from J, the junction contained 10 bases not matched to a gene. The CDR3 region is CASSNDRARGQPQHF. CDR3 nucleotide sequence: TGTGCCAGTAGTAACGACAGGGCCCGGGGACAGCCCCAGCATTTT.

In its sample, this clonotype was seen many times. The chain links TRBV12-3 or TRBV12-4 to TRBJ1-5, with no clear D. The V end lost 2 bases, the J end lost 4 bases, and 3 bases lay between the germline ends. The CDR3 runs to 12 residues. CDR3 in DNA: TGTGCCAGCAGTTTATTGAATCAGCCCCAGCATTTT. Amino acids: CASSLLNQPQHF.

At least ten counts were recorded for this clonotype. The genes are TRBV5-1 and TRBJ2-5; D gene uncertain. Germline CDR1 is SGHRS and CDR2 is YFSETQ. CDR3 length: 13 amino acids. V gave up 4 bases and J gave up 4 bases, with 11 bases separating them. The CDR3 is CASSLNGGETQYF. CDR3 coding DNA: TGCGCCAGCAGCCTGAACGGTGGAGAGACCCAGTACTTC.

With respect to this clonotype: One base away lies a much larger clone, so this may be a sequencing read error. The gene calls are TRBV7-3 and TRBJ2-5, with a tentative D call TRBD2 (5 bases). The ends were cut back, 0 bases at V and 4 bases at J, with 9 bases in the middle. This CDR3 region has 14 residues. Germline CDR1 and CDR2: SGHTA and FQGTGA. For the CDR3, the DNA is TGTGCCAGCAGCTTAACCGGGAAATCAGAGACCCAGTACTTC. This gives the protein CASSLTGKSETQYF.

This clonotype has ten or more counts. The chain employs TRBV12-3 or TRBV12-4 and TRBJ1-1, with TRBD1 matching 9 bases. This CDR3 is 15 amino acids long. The junction had 4 bases not matched to a gene; V was cut back by 4 bases and J by 1 base. CDR3 residues: CASSYEGQGNTEAFF. DNA for the CDR3: TGTGCCAGCAGTTATGAGGGACAGGGGAACACTGAAGCTTTCTTT.

This clonotype occurred many times. This sequence joins TRBV7-2 and TRBJ2-7; D is undetermined. The CDR3 has 13 residues. In germline, CDR1 is SGHTA, CDR2 FQGNSA. Trimming left V 5 bases short and J 0 bases short, with 8 bases between. The CDR3 protein is CASSPSPSYEQYF. As DNA, the CDR3 is TGTGCCAGCAGCCCCAGCCCCTCCTACGAGCAGTACTTC.

This clonotype was seen ten or more times. The V call is TRBV24-1, the J call TRBJ2-1; 7 bases agree with TRBD1. This CDR3 contains 19 residues. J was trimmed by 5 bases and V by 1 base; bases with no gene match: 16. Germline CDR1 is KGHDR and CDR2 is SFDVKD. CDR3 in DNA: TGTGCCACCAGTGATTTCAGGTCTAGGAGGCCAGGGGGTCACAATGAGCAGTTCTTC. Encoded protein: CATSDFRSRRPGGHNEQFF.